The 20 T cell receptor beta chains in this list originate from one sample, sequenced in a study of vaccination and CD4 T cells after COVID-19. Treatment specified: roughly ten-day PBMC culture with coronavirus spike peptide pools or control peptides (ViraFEST assay). With the Oncomine TCR Beta short-read assay, DNA from cultured CD4+ T cells was sequenced. TCRdb reprocessed the PCR reads via MiXCR and lists one record per CDR3 protein. The sample lists over 15,000 distinct CDR3 sequences; around half were seen once. No cognate antigen is known for these TCRs. The specimen sequenced was CD4+ T cells from blood, cultured in vitro. The receptors originated from a human donor who had recovered from COVID-19.

V is TRBV24-1 and J is TRBJ2-1; D uncertain. V dropped 10 bases and J dropped 9 bases, with 24 bases sitting between them. Germline V CDR1 and CDR2: KGHDR, SFDVKD. This CDR3 comprises 15 residues. CDR3 DNA: TGTGCCACTCAAAGAGACACCGGGTCCACCGGTGAGCAGTTCTTC. Translating it yields CATQRDTGSTGEQFF.

The V gene is TRBV7-2, the J gene TRBJ2-2; no firm D call. CDR3 length: 13 amino acids. The V end was cut by 1 base, the J end by 7 bases, with 7 bases between. Germline values: CDR1 SGHTA, CDR2 FQGNSA. The CDR3 coding sequence is TGTGCCAGCAGCTTAGTGCAGGTCGGGGAGCTGTTTTTT. It encodes CASSLVQVGELFF.

This clonotype has more than one count but fewer than ten. V and J are TRBV30 and TRBJ1-6; possible D gene TRBD1, 6 bases. The V gene's germline CDR1 is GTSNPN and CDR2 SVGIG (reference sequence). This CDR3 is built from 14 residues. V was trimmed by 2 bases and J by 5 bases, leaving 10 bases between them. The CDR3 protein is CAWSRGQDNSPLHF. CDR3 coding DNA: TGTGCCTGGAGTAGGGGACAAGATAATTCACCCCTCCACTTT.

The chain couples TRBV6-2 or TRBV6-3 to TRBJ2-5, with 9 bases that match TRBD2. This CDR3 has 14 residues. Germline loops: CDR1 MNHEY, CDR2 SVGEGT. The junction had 12 bases not matched to a gene; V was cut back by 10 bases and J by 6 bases. CDR3 nucleotide sequence: TGTGCCACCAGAGAGGCGGGGGGGCCACAGACCCAGTACTTC. This encodes CATREAGGPQTQYF.

This clonotype appeared a few times. The chain is built from TRBV6-1 and TRBJ1-4, with TRBD1 matching over 9 bases. This CDR3 is 14 amino acids long. From germline, CDR1 is MNHNS and CDR2 SASEGT. Trimming removed 6 bases from V and 8 bases from J; junction bases left unmatched: 7. CDR3 coding DNA: TGTGCCAGCAGCCTGCGGGGACAGGGAGAAAAACTGTTTTTT. This translates into CASSLRGQGEKLFF.

The chain is built from TRBV23-1 and TRBJ1-1; 7 bases line up with TRBD1. TRBV23-1 is assigned to the ORF class and has an uncertain function. Trimming cost V 0 bases and J 3 bases; bases outside gene matches: 4. The CDR3 loop spans 15 amino acids. The CDR3 DNA sequence: TGCGCCAGCAGTCAATCAGGGGGCGAGGACACTGAAGCTTTCTTT. This translates into CASSQSGGEDTEAFF.

This clonotype has just one count. The genes are TRBV18 and TRBJ1-3; the D is unclear. This CDR3 contains 13 residues. Trimming stripped 4 bases from V and 3 bases from J, with 7 bases between. Germline V CDR1 and CDR2: KGHSH, LQKENI. The CDR3 reads CASSREYGNTIYF. CDR3 nucleotide sequence: TGTGCCAGCTCACGGGAATATGGAAACACCATATATTTT.

The genes are TRBV6-2 or TRBV6-3 and TRBJ2-2; D unresolved. Germline V gene data show CDR1 as MNHEY and CDR2 as SVGEGT. Deletions cut 0 bases from V and 0 bases from J, with 8 bases between. The length of the CDR3 is 16 residues. The CDR3 region is CASSYSRTANTGELFF. CDR3 nucleotides: TGTGCCAGCAGTTACTCTCGGACGGCGAACACCGGGGAGCTGTTTTTT.

The chain links TRBV6-5 to TRBJ1-1; 10 bases are a match to TRBD1. Germline V lookup: CDR1 MNHEY, CDR2 SVGAGI. CDR3 length: 17 amino acids. The V and J ends lost 0 bases and 1 base, in that order; junction bases with no gene match: 5. CDR3 DNA: TGTGCCAGCAGTTACTCGTGGACAGGGGGGGGGAACACTGAAGCTTTCTTT. Protein: CASSYSWTGGGNTEAFF.

The chain recombines TRBV19 with TRBJ2-7; unclear D gene. This CDR3 has 15 amino acids. V was shortened by 4 bases and J by 3 bases, with 16 bases between the two germline ends. The germline gives CDR1 LNHDA, CDR2 SQIVND (reference sequence). Here the CDR3 DNA reads TGTGCCAGTAGTAGCCCCGGAGATAGCATCTACGAGCAGTACTTC. It translates to CASSSPGDSIYEQYF. The variable domain in full, completed from reference TRBV19 and TRBJ2-7, reads DGGITQSPKYLFRKEGQNVTLSCEQNLNHDAMYWYRQDPGQGLRLIYYSQIVNDFQKGDIAEGYSVSREKKESFPLTVTSAQKNPTAFYLCASSSPGDSIYEQYFGPGTRLTVT.

The chain has TRBV5-1 and TRBJ1-1, with 8 bases aligning to TRBD1. The CDR3 has 15 amino acids. Per germline, CDR1 SGHRS and CDR2 YFSETQ. With 0 bases clipped from V and 6 bases from J, the junction kept 7 bases outside the gene matches. The DNA of the CDR3 is TGCGCCAGCAGCTTGGACCAGGGGGCGTCCCCTGAAGCTTTCTTT. Protein product: CASSLDQGASPEAFF.

The chain has TRBV28 and TRBJ1-6, with 7 nucleotides matching TRBD1. Germline trimming cut 4 bases from V and 7 bases from J; bases unmatched to any gene: 10. The CDR3 consists of 16 residues. Germline CDR1 is MDHEN and CDR2 is SYDVKM. Here the CDR3 DNA reads TGTGCCAGCAGTTCGGTAGACAGGGCTCGGAATTCACCCCTCCACTTT. It translates to CASSSVDRARNSPLHF.

This clonotype was counted only a few times. The V gene is TRBV7-2, the J gene TRBJ2-7, with D maybe TRBD2 (6 bases). Looked up from germline, CDR1 is SGHTA and CDR2 is FQGNSA. Trimming took off 6 bases at V and 3 bases at J, with 18 bases between the two ends. This CDR3 has 15 residues. The CDR3 DNA reads TGTGCCAGCAGTCCCGGTCCCGGGAGCTACTACGAGCAGTACTTC. It is translated as CASSPGPGSYYEQYF.

The sample holds a few counts of this clonotype. The chain carries TRBV4-1 and TRBJ2-2; D is ambiguous. The V end lost 1 base, the J end lost 2 bases, and 8 bases lay between the germline ends. Germline assignment: CDR1 MGHRA and CDR2 YSYEKL. This CDR3 spans 15 amino acids. CDR3: CASSQGPGNTGELFF. As DNA, the CDR3 is TGCGCCAGCAGCCAAGGGCCCGGAAACACCGGGGAGCTGTTTTTT.

The CDR3 loop is CASSYPRGSHEQYF. CDR3 sequence (DNA): TGTGCCAGCAGTTACCCCCGGGGCAGCCACGAGCAGTACTTC. This rearrangement joins TRBV6-2 or TRBV6-3 to TRBJ2-7, with D perhaps matching TRBD1 or TRBD2 (5 bases each). This CDR3 contains 14 residues. V dropped 2 bases and J dropped 5 bases, with 13 bases sitting between them. The germline gives CDR1 MNHEY, CDR2 SVGEGT.

In this sample, this clonotype turned up a few times. The chain is built from TRBV15 and TRBJ2-5, with 12 bases matching TRBD2. Germline values: CDR1 LNHNV, CDR2 YYDKDF (reference sequence). V was clipped by 3 bases and J by 5 bases; unmatched bases: 10. This CDR3 has 17 amino acids. CDR3 protein: CATSSRTSGARGETQYF. Written as DNA, the CDR3 is TGTGCCACCAGCAGCCGGACTAGCGGGGCCCGAGGGGAGACCCAGTACTTC.

This clonotype has a single count. The gene calls are TRBV27 and TRBJ2-7; possibly TRBD2 for D (6 bases). Trimming pared 2 bases from V and 4 bases from J, leaving 9 bases between. CDR1 and CDR2 (germline): MNHEY, SMNVEV (reference sequence). The CDR3 sequence is 13 residues long. This chain's CDR3 is CASSLLARYEQYF. The CDR3 bases are TGTGCCAGCAGTTTACTAGCGAGATACGAGCAGTACTTC.

The chain carries TRBV7-8 and TRBJ1-2; 7 nucleotides agree with TRBD1. The CDR3 contains 13 residues. V lost 1 base, J lost 9 bases, and 5 bases stayed unmatched. In germline, CDR1 is SGHVS, CDR2 FQNEAQ. The CDR3 DNA reads TGTGCCAGCAGCTTAGACAGGGGAATCAGCTACACCTTC. Its translation: CASSLDRGISYTF. The full variable domain, rest sourced from reference TRBV7-8 and TRBJ1-2, is GAGVSQSPRYKVAKRGQDVALRCDPISGHVSLFWYQQALGQGPEFLTYFQNEAQLDKSGLPSDRFFAERPEGSVSTLKIQRTQQEDSAVYLCASSLDRGISYTFGSGTRLTVV.

The genes are TRBV10-3 and TRBJ2-7; 9 positions agree with TRBD2. Per germline, CDR1 ENHRY and CDR2 SYGVKD. The CDR3 has 15 amino acids. The V gene end was trimmed by 2 bases and the J gene end by 3 bases; junction bases not matched to a gene: 5. The CDR3 region has the DNA TGTGCCATCAGTGAGGCGGGTAGCGGGAGCTACGAGCAGTACTTC. It is translated as CAISEAGSGSYEQYF.

The chain couples TRBV12-3 or TRBV12-4 to TRBJ1-5, with a tentative D call TRBD1 (6 bases). V was pared by 6 bases and J by 5 bases, with 11 bases between. The CDR3 spans 13 residues. The CDR3 region is CASRTDRYQPQHF. As DNA, the CDR3 is TGTGCCAGCAGGACTGACAGGTATCAGCCCCAGCATTTT.